The 12 T cell receptor beta chains below all came from one sample that was sequenced in a study of shared T cell receptors in the human thymus. Clones were sequenced by immunoSEQ multiplex PCR, and TCRdb holds only the in-frame ones, with some missing. The sample lists about 400,000 clones, 95% occurring once. The source material was thymocytes. Receptors were obtained from a human donor.

The rearrangement uses TRBV10-3 and TRBJ2-1, with TRBD1 as a possible D gene (6 bases). The V and J ends lost 8 bases and 8 bases respectively, with 31 bases between them. The CDR3 runs 18 residues. Germline values: CDR1 ENHRY, CDR2 SYGVKD. The CDR3 DNA reads TGTGCCATCGGGCCTCGACAGGCCGGGGCGCGAGTGAGCGATGAGCAGTTCTTC. It codes for CAIGPRQAGARVSDEQFF.

The rearrangement uses TRBV11-3 and TRBJ1-1, with 7 positions matching TRBD1. CDR1 is SGHNT, CDR2 YENEEA, per germline. Unmatched junction bases numbered 3, after V lost 4 bases and J lost 7 bases. The CDR3 is 12 amino acids. CDR3 in amino acids: CASSSGQDEAFF. The CDR3 DNA sequence: TGTGCCAGCAGCTCCGGACAGGATGAAGCTTTCTTT.

The chain couples TRBV18 to TRBJ2-1; 12 bases are shared with TRBD2. The trim removed 0 bases at V and 9 bases at J, leaving 3 bases unmatched. The V gene's germline CDR1 is KGHSH and CDR2 LQKENI. This CDR3 contains 15 residues. The chain's CDR3 is CASSPPLAGGIEQFF. Here the CDR3 DNA reads TGTGCCAGCTCACCACCCCTAGCGGGGGGGATTGAGCAGTTCTTC.

The CDR3 sequence is CASMTGPGNEQFF. The DNA of the CDR3 is TGTGCCAGCATGACAGGGCCTGGGAATGAGCAGTTCTTC. The chain carries TRBV7-9 and TRBJ2-1, with 7 bases that match TRBD1. The germline V gene encodes CDR1 SEHNR and CDR2 FQNEAQ (reference sequence). The CDR3 runs 13 residues. V lost 7 bases and J lost 7; bases outside the gene matches: 7.

This chain joins TRBV27 and TRBJ1-1; D unresolved. Germline V lookup: CDR1 MNHEY, CDR2 SMNVEV (reference sequence). The V and J ends lost 1 base and 1 base respectively, with 25 bases between them. The CDR3 spans 20 residues. The CDR3 protein is CASSLYNRNPRRGKNTEAFF. The CDR3, as DNA: TGTGCCAGCAGTTTATACAACCGAAATCCACGTCGTGGGAAGAACACTGAAGCTTTCTTT.

The chain couples TRBV9 to TRBJ2-1; TRBD2 matches 15 bases. The CDR3 spans 20 residues. J lost 0 bases, V lost 0 bases, and 7 bases had no gene match. The germline gives CDR1 SGDLS, CDR2 YYNGEE. The CDR3 sequence is CASSVGGTSGRWPSYNEQFF. CDR3 nucleotide sequence: TGTGCCAGCAGCGTAGGGGGGACTAGCGGGAGGTGGCCCTCCTACAATGAGCAGTTCTTC. The whole variable domain, remainder taken from reference TRBV9 and TRBJ2-1, is DSGVTQTPKHLITATGQRVTLRCSPRSGDLSVYWYQQSLDQGLQFLIQYYNGEERAKGNILERFSAQQFPDLHSELNLSSLELGDSALYFCASSVGGTSGRWPSYNEQFFGPGTRLTVL.

The J gene is TRBJ2-2, the V gene TRBV4-3; no definite D call. CDR1 and CDR2 (germline): LGHNA, YSLEER. V was clipped by 1 base and J by 5 bases, with 17 bases between them. CDR3 length equals 17 residues. The DNA for the CDR3 is TGCGCCAGCAGCCAAGTTCGACCGAAGACGTGGACCGGGGAGCTGTTTTTT. It codes for CASSQVRPKTWTGELFF.

The V call is TRBV5-8, the J call TRBJ2-7; 11 nucleotides agree with TRBD2. The CDR3 runs 15 residues. Germline V gives CDR1 SGHTS, CDR2 YDEGEE. Losses at the gene ends were 2 bases for V and 5 bases for J; bases not matched to a gene: 6. The CDR3 DNA is TGTGCCAGCAGCTTAGCGGGACTAGCGGTTCACGAGCAGTACTTC. It specifies CASSLAGLAVHEQYF.

This chain connects TRBV29-1 to TRBJ1-1; D possibly corresponds to TRBD1 (5 bases). Germline values: CDR1 SQVTM, CDR2 ANQGSEA. V gave up 6 bases and J gave up 3 bases, with 20 bases separating them. The CDR3 contains 15 residues. CDR3 sequence reads: CSVPFWGKGYTEAFF. CDR3 DNA: TGCAGCGTCCCCTTCTGGGGGAAGGGGTACACTGAAGCTTTCTTT.

The V call is TRBV6-1, the J call TRBJ2-2; D possibly corresponds to TRBD1 (5 bases). Germline assignment: CDR1 MNHNS and CDR2 SASEGT. There are 16 residues in the CDR3. The V end was cut by 2 bases, the J end by 3 bases, with 13 bases between. Here the CDR3 DNA reads TGTGCCAGCAGTGAACTTCCTGGACAACACACCGGGGAGCTGTTTTTT. Translating gives CASSELPGQHTGELFF.

The chain joins TRBV7-9 to TRBJ1-5; a weak D match, TRBD1 (6 bases). CDR1 SEHNR and CDR2 FQNEAQ come from the germline V gene (reference sequence). Trimming took off 0 bases at V and 1 base at J, with 10 bases between the two ends. There are 16 residues in the CDR3. In DNA, the CDR3 is TGTGCCAGCAGCTTAGCAGCCAGGGGAAGCAATCAGCCCCAGCATTTT. This codes for CASSLAARGSNQPQHF.

The chain couples TRBV11-3 to TRBJ2-2; 16 bases agree with TRBD2. Germline V gene lookup returns CDR1 SGHNT and CDR2 YENEEA. The CDR3 consists of 19 residues. The ends lost 1 base at V and 4 bases at J; junction bases unmatched: 6. The CDR3 DNA reads TGTGCCAGCAGCTTAGGGCCGGGACTAGCGGGAGGGGGCACCGGGGAGCTGTTTTTT. Translated: CASSLGPGLAGGGTGELFF.